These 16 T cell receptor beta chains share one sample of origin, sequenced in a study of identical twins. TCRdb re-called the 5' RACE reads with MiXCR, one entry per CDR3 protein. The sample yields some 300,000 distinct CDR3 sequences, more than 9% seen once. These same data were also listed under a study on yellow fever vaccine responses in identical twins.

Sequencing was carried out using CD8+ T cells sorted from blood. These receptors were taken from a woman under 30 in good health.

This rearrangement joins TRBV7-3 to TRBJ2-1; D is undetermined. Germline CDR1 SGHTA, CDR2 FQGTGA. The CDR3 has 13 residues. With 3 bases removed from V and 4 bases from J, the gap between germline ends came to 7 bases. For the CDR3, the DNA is TGTGCCAGCAGCTTGGACGCGTACAATGAGCAGTTCTTC. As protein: CASSLDAYNEQFF.

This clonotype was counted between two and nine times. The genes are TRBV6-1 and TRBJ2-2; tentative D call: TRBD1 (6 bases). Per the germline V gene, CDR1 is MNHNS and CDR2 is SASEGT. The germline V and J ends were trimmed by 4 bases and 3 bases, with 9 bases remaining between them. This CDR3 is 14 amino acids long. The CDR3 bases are TGTGCCAGCAGTGCACAGGGAGACACCGGGGAGCTGTTTTTT. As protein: CASSAQGDTGELFF.

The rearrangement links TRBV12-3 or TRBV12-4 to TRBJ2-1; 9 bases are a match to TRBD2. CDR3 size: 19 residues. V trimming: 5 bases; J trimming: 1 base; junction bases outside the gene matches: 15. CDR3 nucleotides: TGTGCCAGCAGTGGACCGGGACTAGCCCACGTTGGGTCCTACAATGAGCAGTTCTTC. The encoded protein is CASSGPGLAHVGSYNEQFF.

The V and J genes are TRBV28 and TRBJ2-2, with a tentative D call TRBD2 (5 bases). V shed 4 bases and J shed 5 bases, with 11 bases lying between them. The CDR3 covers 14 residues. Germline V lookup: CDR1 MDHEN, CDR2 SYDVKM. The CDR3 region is CASSSRERTGELFF. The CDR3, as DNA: TGTGCCAGCAGTTCCCGGGAAAGAACCGGGGAGCTGTTTTTT.

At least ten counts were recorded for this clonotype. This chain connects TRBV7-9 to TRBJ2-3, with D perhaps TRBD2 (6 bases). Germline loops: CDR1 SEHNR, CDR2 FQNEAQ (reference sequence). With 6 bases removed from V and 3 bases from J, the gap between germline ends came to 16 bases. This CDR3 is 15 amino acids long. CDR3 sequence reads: CASSLFGGSTDTQYF. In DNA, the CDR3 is TGTGCCAGCAGTTTATTCGGGGGATCGACAGATACGCAGTATTTT.

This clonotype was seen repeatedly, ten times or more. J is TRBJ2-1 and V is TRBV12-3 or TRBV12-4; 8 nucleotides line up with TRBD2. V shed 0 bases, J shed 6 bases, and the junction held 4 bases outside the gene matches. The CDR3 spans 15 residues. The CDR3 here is CASSLASGGFNEQFF. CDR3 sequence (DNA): TGTGCCAGCAGTTTAGCGAGCGGGGGTTTCAATGAGCAGTTCTTC.

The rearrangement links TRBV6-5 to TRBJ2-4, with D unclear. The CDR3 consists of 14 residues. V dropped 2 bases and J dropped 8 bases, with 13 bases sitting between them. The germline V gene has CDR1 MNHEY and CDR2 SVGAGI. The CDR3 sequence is CASSYVGTRDIQYF. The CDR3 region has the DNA TGTGCCAGCAGTTACGTAGGCACCCGAGACATTCAGTACTTC.

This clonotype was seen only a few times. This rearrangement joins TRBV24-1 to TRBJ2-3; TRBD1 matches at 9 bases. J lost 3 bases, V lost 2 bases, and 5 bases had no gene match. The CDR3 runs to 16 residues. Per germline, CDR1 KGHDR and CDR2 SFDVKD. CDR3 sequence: CATSDSGTGLTDTQYF. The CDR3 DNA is TGTGCCACCAGTGATTCCGGGACAGGGCTAACAGATACGCAGTATTTT.

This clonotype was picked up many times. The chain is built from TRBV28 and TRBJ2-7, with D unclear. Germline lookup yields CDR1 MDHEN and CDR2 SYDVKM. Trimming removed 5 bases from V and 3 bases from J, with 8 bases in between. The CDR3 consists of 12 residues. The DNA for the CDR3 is TGTGCCAGCAGTAGAGGCGGCTACGAGCAGTACGTC. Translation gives CASSRGGYEQYV.

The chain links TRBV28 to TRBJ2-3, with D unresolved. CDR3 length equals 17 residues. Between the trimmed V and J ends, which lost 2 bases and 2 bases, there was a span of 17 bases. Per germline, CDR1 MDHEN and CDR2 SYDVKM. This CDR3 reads CASSLAPNGFDTDTQYF. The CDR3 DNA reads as TGTGCCAGCAGTTTAGCGCCTAACGGGTTTGACACAGATACGCAGTATTTT.

The CDR3 bases are TGTGCCAGCAGCTCCACGGGGGGGGCGCAGGATGGCTACACCTTC. Protein sequence: CASSSTGGAQDGYTF. The chain combines TRBV7-8 with TRBJ1-2, with D possibly being TRBD1 (6 bases). CDR3 length: 15 residues. Trimming shortened V by 4 bases and J by 6 bases, and 18 bases separated the two germline ends. Germline V CDR1 and CDR2: SGHVS, FQNEAQ. Together with reference TRBV7-8 and TRBJ1-2, the CDR3 gives the full variable domain: GAGVSQSPRYKVAKRGQDVALRCDPISGHVSLFWYQQALGQGPEFLTYFQNEAQLDKSGLPSDRFFAERPEGSVSTLKIQRTQQEDSAVYLCASSSTGGAQDGYTFGSGTRLTVV.

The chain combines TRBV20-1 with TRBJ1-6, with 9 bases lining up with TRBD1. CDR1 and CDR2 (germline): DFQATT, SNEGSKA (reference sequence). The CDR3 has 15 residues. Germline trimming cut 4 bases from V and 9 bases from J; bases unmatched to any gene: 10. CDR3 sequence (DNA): TGCAGTGCTATGGACAGGGGCGCCGGGGGTTCACCCCTCCACTTT. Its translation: CSAMDRGAGGSPLHF.

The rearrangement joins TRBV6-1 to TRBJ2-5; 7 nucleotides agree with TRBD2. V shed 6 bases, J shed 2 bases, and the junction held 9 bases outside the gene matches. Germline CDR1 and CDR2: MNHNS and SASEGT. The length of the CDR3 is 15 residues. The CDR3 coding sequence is TGTGCCAGCAGACAAATCTCGCGGGAGCAAGAGACCCAGTACTTC. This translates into CASRQISREQETQYF.

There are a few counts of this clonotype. CDR3: CASSYWAGRAGEDTQYF. The CDR3 DNA is TGTGCCAGCAGTTATTGGGCCGGGAGGGCCGGTGAAGATACGCAGTATTTT. The chain employs TRBV27 and TRBJ2-3; 8 bases agree with TRBD2. The V gene's germline CDR1 is MNHEY and CDR2 SMNVEV (reference sequence). J lost 5 bases, V lost 4 bases, and 14 bases had no gene match. The length of the CDR3 is 17 residues.

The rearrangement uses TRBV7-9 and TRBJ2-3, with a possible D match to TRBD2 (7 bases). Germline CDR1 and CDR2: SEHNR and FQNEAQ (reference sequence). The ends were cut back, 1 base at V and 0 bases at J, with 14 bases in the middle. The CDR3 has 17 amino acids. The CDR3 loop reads CASSLEAGADSTDTQYF. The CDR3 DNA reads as TGTGCCAGCAGCTTAGAGGCGGGGGCTGACAGCACAGATACGCAGTATTTT.

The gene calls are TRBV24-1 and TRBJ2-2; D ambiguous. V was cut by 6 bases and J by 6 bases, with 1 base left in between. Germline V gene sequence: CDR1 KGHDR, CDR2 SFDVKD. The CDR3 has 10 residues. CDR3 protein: CATSPGELFF. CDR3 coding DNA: TGTGCCACCAGTCCCGGGGAGCTGTTTTTT.